This TCR beta chain comes out of a study of blood T cell repertoires in COVID-19. The wider study: PBMCs, B-cell-depleted T cells, or T cells were the source of the cDNA or gDNA that made up the material.

Across 20 to 25 US areas, participants ranged in age from about 18 to 100 years. Clinical history reported by participants formed the basis on which cohorts were assigned. Before they entered the study, exposed participants had met a COVID-19 case within 2 weeks. This clone was seen a few times. Method: immunoSEQ multiplex PCR; TCRdb's copy keeps in-frame clones and lacks some. The table includes 200,000 to 250,000 clones, almost 90% detected once. V was pared by 0 bases and J by 0 bases, with 5 bases between. CDR1 is LGHDT, CDR2 YNNKEL, per germline (reference sequence). The CDR3 consists of 14 residues.

The chain couples TRBV3-1 (or the pseudogene TRBV3-2) to TRBJ1-1; D is uncertain. Sequencing input: PBMCs or T cells enriched from blood (not recorded which). The source is a man aged 25-40 years who had been exposed to COVID-19. DNA of the CDR3: TGTGCCAGCAGCCAAGAACAGCTGAACACTGAAGCTTTCTTT. Protein product: CASSQEQLNTEAFF.